This is a list of T cell receptor beta chains from one sample in a study of T cell repertoires in cytomegalovirus infection. One entry per CDR3 protein, called by TCRdb with MiXCR from the reads. The repertoire includes roughly 500,000 distinct CDR3 sequences, more than 15% of them detected once, and approximately 24% sits in the top ten. The source material was CD8+ T cells from PBMCs. All receptors come from a human donor in good health (CMV status not recorded). Some clones in this sample may be carry-over from other donors' samples. Each CDR3 is given with its conserved first and last residue. Only part of the rows carry a size: once, few, many, or a class if the clone is expanded.

NA,15,TRBV3-1,TRBJ2-1,CASSQIWTSYNEQFF
many,20,TRBV6-5,TRBJ2-3,CASSYSPTSGGQPSTDTQYF
NA,14,TRBV19,TRBJ2-5,CASSFDSAQETQYF
many,17,TRBV12-3/TRBV12-4,TRBJ1-4,CASSPSRLRAGREKLFF
NA,21,TRBV7-6,TRBJ2-1,CASSLEGGRAGGPRPYNEQFF
NA,12,TRBV5-1,TRBJ1-2,CASSRDRSGYTF
many,15,TRBV7-6,TRBJ2-7,CASSLEGRWLSEQYF
many,17,TRBV28,TRBJ1-1,CASSFRDRGLKNTEAFF
NA,11,TRBV6-5,TRBJ1-1,CASSTGREAFF
few,17,TRBV29-1,TRBJ2-3,CSVEDKEGGFPTDTQYF
few,16,TRBV7-9,TRBJ1-4,CASSSKGGPGREKLFF
NA,13,TRBV30,TRBJ1-1,CAWSRGGNTEAFF
many,15,TRBV12-3/TRBV12-4,TRBJ2-1,CASSSSGQGNNEQFF
many,17,TRBV11-2,TRBJ2-7,CASSQGTSGRNSYEQYF
few,13,TRBV2,TRBJ2-7,CASSDRERYEQYF
NA,17,TRBV5-8,TRBJ1-6,CASNKFRYQGGNSPLHF
many,14,TRBV5-5,TRBJ2-1,CASSLAGESHEQFF
many,13,TRBV7-3,TRBJ2-1,CASSPQGSNEQFF
NA,16,TRBV6-6,TRBJ2-1,CASSDLPGQKYNEQFF
many,16,TRBV7-8,TRBJ1-5,CASSSTGGSSNQPQHF
many,13,TRBV4-2,TRBJ1-4,CASSRPGDEKLFF
NA,13,TRBV30,TRBJ1-5,CAWSLKEAQPQHF
many,15,TRBV28,TRBJ2-7,CASSTNREGSYEQYF
few,18,TRBV27,TRBJ2-4,CASRQGTGGGVAKNIQYF
many,16,TRBV28,TRBJ2-7,CASSRTGGARSYEQYF
NA,14,TRBV25-1,TRBJ2-5,CASSVQGGQETQYF
few,16,TRBV27,TRBJ2-2,CASSLGLAGGSGELFF
few,14,TRBV11-2,TRBJ1-3,CASRPWAAGNTIYF
many,15,TRBV6-1,TRBJ2-1,CASSEVIGAYNEQFF
few,13,TRBV12-3/TRBV12-4,TRBJ2-1,CASTAGANNEQFF
many,14,TRBV19,TRBJ1-1,CASRPRGSNTEAFF
few,16,TRBV6-5,TRBJ1-1,CASSYEIGLSNTEAFF
NA,15,TRBV7-3,TRBJ2-1,CASSFAGTAYNEQFF
few,16,TRBV28,TRBJ2-7,CASSLPLREGVYEQYF
NA,17,TRBV3-1,TRBJ1-3,CASSQGRNEGPWNTIYF
NA,15,TRBV20-1,TRBJ2-1,CSAWDRDSYYNEQFF
many,13,TRBV7-2,TRBJ2-3,CASRGGHTDTQYF
many,15,TRBV4-1,TRBJ1-1,CASSQAPRTEGEAFF
many,17,TRBV11-2,TRBJ1-1,CASSFWDATLRNTEAFF
many,17,TRBV11-2,TRBJ2-1,CASSPSGLAGYDNEQFF
few,16,TRBV27,TRBJ2-7,CASSSLPGGSPYEQYF
many,16,TRBV11-2,TRBJ2-2,CASSLFPRGGTGELFF
many,17,TRBV11-2,TRBJ2-7,CASSQWTGGFPFGEQYF
NA,17,TRBV5-8,TRBJ2-2,CASSLAVWRESTGELFF
many,17,TRBV11-2,TRBJ2-7,CASSLPQRGASSYEQYF
few,16,TRBV6-4,TRBJ1-1,CASSPQPGQSSTEAFF
many,15,TRBV4-1,TRBJ1-1,CASSQGGTGAAEAFF
few,17,TRBV14,TRBJ1-2,CASSRRGEGALNYGYTF
few,15,TRBV20-1,TRBJ1-5,CSARDKAGGNQPQHF
NA,15,TRBV9,TRBJ2-7,CASSLSGSTSYEQYF
few,11,TRBV6-2/TRBV6-3,TRBJ1-5,CASRTNQPQHF
many,15,TRBV7-6,TRBJ2-1,CASSLKLGAHNEQFF
few,16,TRBV29-1,TRBJ1-2,CSVEDLVHQANYGYTF
NA,14,TRBV7-9,TRBJ2-7,CASSLESRTDEQYF